Shown below are 18 T cell receptor beta chains from a single sample sequenced in a study of identical twins. TCRdb analysed the 5' RACE reads with MiXCR anew, one entry per CDR3 protein. The data contain some 500,000 distinct CDR3 sequences, nearly 10% of them seen just once; the ten biggest clones take up more than 2.5%. The sample was also reused in another study, on yellow fever vaccine responses in identical twins.

Source material: PBMCs. Receptor source: a woman aged 18-29 years in good health.

The rearrangement joins TRBV7-6 to TRBJ2-3; TRBD2 matches at 10 bases. V trimming: 2 bases; J trimming: 1 base; junction bases outside the gene matches: 6. The CDR3 has 17 residues. CDR1 SGHVS and CDR2 FNYEAQ come from the germline V gene. CDR3 DNA sequence: TGTGCCAGCAGCTTAAATGAAGGACTAGCGGGCACAGATACGCAGTATTTT. Translated: CASSLNEGLAGTDTQYF.

This clonotype was recorded many times. This sequence joins TRBV3-1 and TRBJ2-3, with 10 bases matching TRBD2. The CDR3 length is 16 residues. The germline V gene encodes CDR1 LGHDT and CDR2 YNNKEL (reference sequence). Unmatched junction bases numbered 7, after V lost 4 bases and J lost 3 bases. DNA for the CDR3: TGTGCCAGCAGCCGAGTTAGCGGGAGGCGGACAGATACGCAGTATTTT. This codes for CASSRVSGRRTDTQYF.

In this sample, this clonotype turned up a few times. The V call is TRBV29-1, the J call TRBJ2-3, with 10 bases fitting TRBD2. J lost 0 bases, V lost 2 bases, and 5 bases had no gene match. The germline V gene has CDR1 SQVTM and CDR2 ANQGSEA. The CDR3 is 16 amino acids. CDR3 amino acids: CSVELAGAPSTDTQYF. The CDR3 bases are TGCAGCGTTGAACTAGCGGGAGCCCCAAGCACAGATACGCAGTATTTT.

This rearrangement joins TRBV7-3 to TRBJ2-2; 10 bases fit TRBD2. The germline V gene has CDR1 SGHTA and CDR2 FQGTGA. The junction had 4 bases not matched to a gene; V was cut back by 3 bases and J by 6 bases. This CDR3 is built from 15 residues. Here the CDR3 DNA reads TGTGCCAGCAGCTTCGTCAGCGGGGGGGCCGGGGAGCTGTTTTTT. Residues: CASSFVSGGAGELFF.

About this clonotype itself: Germline is not matched at one junction end, which may reflect a read error. The V gene is TRBV7-7, the J gene TRBJ2-1; D is unresolved. The CDR3 runs to 14 residues. Germline V gene data show CDR1 as SSHAT and CDR2 as FNYEAQ (reference sequence). The CDR3 coding sequence is TGTGCTAGCAGCTTCAGCCCCACCGTGGGTGAGCAGTTCTTC. As protein: CASSFSPTVGEQFF.

This clonotype turned up a few times. The J gene is TRBJ2-2, the V gene TRBV7-3; TRBD1 aligns across 8 bases. CDR1 is SGHTA and CDR2 is FQGTGA in the germline V gene. V lost 4 bases and J lost 2; bases outside the gene matches: 9. The CDR3 runs to 17 residues. CDR3 amino acids: CASSSHSRGPNTGELFF. The CDR3 region has the DNA TGTGCCAGCAGCTCCCACAGCAGGGGGCCCAACACCGGGGAGCTGTTTTTT.

This clonotype was observed a handful of times. This rearrangement joins TRBV28 to TRBJ2-7, with 12 bases that match TRBD1. J gave up 8 bases and V 7 bases, and 9 bases lay outside the gene matches. CDR3 length: 14 residues. CDR1 is MDHEN, CDR2 SYDVKM, per germline. The CDR3 is CASTAGTGGLKQYF. The CDR3 DNA is TGTGCCAGCACGGCGGGGACAGGGGGCCTCAAGCAGTACTTC.

The genes are TRBV4-1 and TRBJ2-1, with 13 bases fitting TRBD2. Germline CDR1 is MGHRA and CDR2 is YSYEKL. The junction had 11 bases not matched to a gene; V was cut back by 4 bases and J by 8 bases. The CDR3 loop spans 17 amino acids. In DNA, the CDR3 is TGCGCCAGCAGCCTACGACTACTAGCGGGGGGGCCGGATGAGCAGTTCTTC. Amino acids: CASSLRLLAGGPDEQFF.

Ten or more counts support this clonotype. The chain couples TRBV6-1 to TRBJ2-1; maybe TRBD1 (6 bases). Germline values: CDR1 MNHNS, CDR2 SASEGT. Trimming stripped 6 bases from V and 9 bases from J, with 15 bases between. The CDR3 sequence is 13 residues long. CDR3 protein: CASSLLGGGEQFF. CDR3 DNA: TGTGCCAGCAGCCTACTAGGGGGTGGTGAGCAGTTCTTC.

This clonotype was seen ten or more times. The rearrangement links TRBV6-5 to TRBJ2-7; D unclear. The CDR3 totals 12 residues. Germline V gene sequence: CDR1 MNHEY, CDR2 SVGAGI. V was pared by 6 bases and J by 4 bases, with 10 bases between. CDR3 sequence: CASSNHLYEQYF. DNA of the CDR3: TGTGCCAGCAGCAACCACCTTTACGAGCAGTACTTC.

This chain connects TRBV6-5 to TRBJ2-5, with TRBD2 matching over 13 bases. The V segment lost 0 bases and the J segment 3 bases; nucleotides outside the gene matches: 10. Germline V lookup: CDR1 MNHEY, CDR2 SVGAGI. The CDR3 runs 19 residues. For the CDR3, the DNA is TGTGCCAGCAGTTACTCGAGGCCCACTAGCGGGAGGGAGGAAGAGACCCAGTACTTC. Translating it yields CASSYSRPTSGREEETQYF.

This clonotype has just a few counts. The chain has TRBV7-9 and TRBJ2-3; TRBD2 matches at 11 bases. CDR1 and CDR2 from the germline V gene are SEHNR and FQNEAQ (reference sequence). V dropped 5 bases and J dropped 4; count of bases not matched to a gene: 11. This CDR3 region has 17 residues. The CDR3 reads CASSPIPGTSGSDTQYF. CDR3 bases: TGTGCCAGCAGCCCAATTCCCGGGACTAGCGGCTCAGATACGCAGTATTTT.

This clonotype was seen a few times. The chain carries TRBV29-1 and TRBJ2-3, with 15 bases that match TRBD2. With 1 base clipped from V and 3 bases from J, the junction kept 8 bases outside the gene matches. This CDR3 region has 18 residues. Germline assignment: CDR1 SQVTM and CDR2 ANQGSEA. In DNA form, the CDR3 reads TGCAGCGTTGAAGGGACTAGCGGGAGGGCGTTACGGACAGATACGCAGTATTTT. This codes for CSVEGTSGRALRTDTQYF.

The sample holds a few counts of this clonotype. The chain couples TRBV27 to TRBJ2-1; possibly TRBD2 for D (7 bases). From germline, CDR1 is MNHEY and CDR2 SMNVEV (reference sequence). The CDR3 consists of 15 residues. Trimming pared 5 bases from V and 10 bases from J, leaving 21 bases between. The CDR3 DNA is TGTGCCAGCAGTGAGGGGGGGACTACCGCAGAAGAGCAGTTCTTC. Amino acids: CASSEGGTTAEEQFF.

The table lists this clonotype with a few counts. This chain links TRBV7-9 with TRBJ2-7; 10 bases agree with TRBD2. Germline V gene lookup returns CDR1 SEHNR and CDR2 FQNEAQ (reference sequence). There are 16 residues in the CDR3. V was pared by 2 bases and J by 4 bases, with 8 bases of the junction left unmatched. DNA of the CDR3: TGTGCCAGCAGCTTAAAAGGAGCGGGGGGGCAGTACGAGCAGTACTTC. Translated: CASSLKGAGGQYEQYF. The full variable domain, its missing parts supplied by reference TRBV7-9 and TRBJ2-7, is DTGVSQNPRHKITKRGQNVTFRCDPISEHNRLYWYRQTLGQGPEFLTYFQNEAQLEKSRLLSDRFSAERPKGSFSTLEIQRTEQGDSAMYLCASSLKGAGGQYEQYFGPGTRLTVT.

Worth noting for this clonotype: This could be a read error, since a much larger clone is one nucleotide away. The chain has TRBV11-1 and TRBJ2-3; D ambiguous. The CDR3 has 12 residues. The V gene lost 2 bases and the J gene lost 4 bases, with 4 bases spanning the gap. Germline CDR1 reads SGHAT; CDR2 reads FQDESV (reference sequence). The CDR3 coding sequence is TGTGCCAGCAGCTTAATCCCAGATACGCAGTATTTT. Translated: CASSLIPDTQYF.

The V and J genes are TRBV20-1 and TRBJ1-6, with D maybe TRBD1 (6 bases). This CDR3 has 14 amino acids. Germline V gene sequence: CDR1 DFQATT, CDR2 SNEGSKA (reference sequence). Trimming removed 3 bases at V and 4 bases at J, with 10 bases between. CDR3 protein: CSASRGTYNSPLHF. CDR3 nucleotides: TGCAGTGCTAGTAGGGGGACTTATAATTCACCCCTCCACTTT.

The table lists this clonotype with many counts. The chain carries TRBV29-1 and TRBJ2-1, with D hard to call. With 3 bases removed from V and 2 bases from J, the gap between germline ends came to 11 bases. The V gene's germline CDR1 is SQVTM and CDR2 ANQGSEA. The CDR3 length is 14 residues. CDR3 protein: CSVESSPTYNEQFF. CDR3 in DNA: TGCAGCGTTGAGTCCAGTCCTACCTACAATGAGCAGTTCTTC.